The 30 T cell receptor beta chains given below trace back to one sample, sequenced in a study of human T cells and chemical hapten exposure. Time point: patch test 1, 2 weeks after DPC sensitization. Documented treatment: therapeutic diphenylcyclopropenone sensitization with weekly scalp DPC. TCRdb ran MiXCR on the RACE reads and lists one entry per CDR3 protein. The sample has some 110,000 distinct CDR3 sequences; around 10% are singletons. Here the sequenced sample was whole blood, taken in connection with sensitization to the hapten diphenylcyclopropenone (DPC). The receptors stem from a woman between 45 and 65 years old with alopecia areata. Some clones in this sample may be carry-over from other donors' samples.

The chain couples TRBV5-6 to TRBJ2-4; 8 nucleotides agree with TRBD1. CDR3 length: 14 residues. Germline assignment: CDR1 SGHDT and CDR2 YYEEEE. Trimming cost V 4 bases and J 7 bases; bases outside gene matches: 7. CDR3 sequence reads: CASSLRTGRNIQYF. The DNA for the CDR3 is TGTGCCAGCAGCCTCCGGACAGGGAGGAACATTCAGTACTTC.

This clonotype was detected many times. This chain uses TRBV12-3 or TRBV12-4 with TRBJ2-3; 8 bases map to TRBD1. J lost 6 bases, V lost 3 bases, and 8 bases had no gene match. The CDR3 loop spans 15 amino acids. The CDR3 loop reads CASSFPAQGADTQYF. DNA of the CDR3: TGTGCCAGCAGTTTTCCCGCTCAGGGGGCGGATACGCAGTATTTT.

This clonotype was seen at least ten times. The chain carries TRBV29-1 and TRBJ2-5, with D possibly being TRBD1 (6 bases). The CDR3 loop spans 13 amino acids. Germline V gives CDR1 SQVTM, CDR2 ANQGSEA. V was cut by 6 bases and J by 5 bases, with 16 bases left in between. This chain's CDR3 is CSVAQGSRETQYF. The CDR3 DNA reads TGCAGCGTAGCTCAGGGGAGCCGGGAGACCCAGTACTTC.

The table lists this clonotype with many counts. The chain has TRBV7-2 and TRBJ2-2, with D unclear. The germline V and J ends were trimmed by 3 bases and 1 base, with 3 bases remaining between them. This CDR3 is 13 amino acids long. CDR1 and CDR2 (germline): SGHTA, FQGNSA. CDR3 region: CASSLRNTGELFF. The DNA of the CDR3 is TGTGCCAGCAGCTTGAGGAACACCGGGGAGCTGTTTTTT.

This clonotype was detected a few times. The rearrangement links TRBV27 to TRBJ2-2, with 8 positions matching TRBD2. CDR3 length: 14 residues. CDR1 and CDR2 (germline): MNHEY, SMNVEV (reference sequence). Germline trimming cut 8 bases from V and 5 bases from J; bases unmatched to any gene: 7. Written as DNA, the CDR3 is TGTGCCAGCTTAGGCGGGGGGCTAACCGGGGAGCTGTTTTTT. Protein product: CASLGGGLTGELFF.

There are many counts of this clonotype. V usage is TRBV18 and J usage is TRBJ2-1, with D perhaps TRBD1 (6 bases). The CDR3 extends over 17 amino acids. The V and J ends lost 0 bases and 0 bases respectively, with 12 bases between them. Germline V lookup: CDR1 KGHSH, CDR2 LQKENI. CDR3 in amino acids: CASSPPDSRSSYNEQFF. CDR3 nucleotide sequence: TGTGCCAGCTCACCACCGGACAGTAGGAGCTCCTACAATGAGCAGTTCTTC.

The chain recombines TRBV18 with TRBJ1-6, with TRBD1 as a possible D gene (5 bases). Deletions cut 0 bases from V and 8 bases from J, with 14 bases between. Germline V gene lookup returns CDR1 KGHSH and CDR2 LQKENI. The CDR3 totals 16 residues. CDR3 DNA sequence: TGTGCCAGCTCACCACCGGCAGGGACTAGGGATTCACCCCTCCACTTT. Amino acid sequence: CASSPPAGTRDSPLHF.

This clonotype was detected a few times. This sequence joins TRBV4-1 and TRBJ2-3; the D gene is possibly TRBD2 (5 bases). Per germline, CDR1 MGHRA and CDR2 YSYEKL. Trimming left V 0 bases short and J 6 bases short, with 19 bases between. The CDR3 extends over 17 amino acids. CDR3 sequence (DNA): TGCGCCAGCAGCCAAGAGACCCGACTGGGAGTTTGGGATACGCAGTATTTT. Encoded protein: CASSQETRLGVWDTQYF.

This clonotype was seen ten or more times. CDR3 DNA: TGTGCCAGCAGCCCCCTGGCGGGGGAGTTTAAAGAGCAGTACTTC. As protein: CASSPLAGEFKEQYF. V and J are TRBV4-2 and TRBJ2-7; 7 bases map to TRBD2. V shed 4 bases, J shed 7 bases, and the junction held 13 bases outside the gene matches. This CDR3 spans 15 amino acids. The germline V gene encodes CDR1 LGHNA and CDR2 YNFKEQ.

This clonotype was observed many times. V and J are TRBV7-9 and TRBJ1-1; 8 positions match TRBD1. Germline trimming cut 11 bases from V and 2 bases from J; bases unmatched to any gene: 4. This CDR3 is built from 12 residues. From germline, CDR1 is SEHNR and CDR2 FQNEAQ (reference sequence). Here the CDR3 reads CAFQGANTEAFF. CDR3 nucleotides: TGTGCCTTCCAGGGGGCTAACACTGAAGCTTTCTTT.

V usage is TRBV12-3 or TRBV12-4 and J usage is TRBJ2-2; D not resolved. With 2 bases removed from V and 6 bases from J, the gap between germline ends came to 13 bases. This CDR3 contains 15 residues. CDR3: CASSLLSASPGELFF. For the CDR3, the DNA is TGTGCCAGCAGTTTATTGTCAGCCTCCCCCGGGGAGCTGTTTTTT.

CDR3 coding DNA: TGCAGCGTTAATATAGAGAATACGCAGTATTTT. It is translated as CSVNIENTQYF. This sequence joins TRBV29-1 and TRBJ2-3; D is undetermined. Germline CDR1 and CDR2: SQVTM and ANQGSEA. This CDR3 has 11 amino acids. V dropped 5 bases and J dropped 7 bases, with 10 bases sitting between them.

A few counts support this clonotype. The gene calls are TRBV28 and TRBJ1-4, with 7 positions matching TRBD1. V lost 5 bases and J lost 3; bases outside the gene matches: 15. The CDR3 runs 18 residues. Germline assignment: CDR1 MDHEN and CDR2 SYDVKM. In DNA, the CDR3 is TGTGCCAGCAGTCAGCTCCCCGGGGGGGACAGCTCTAATGAAAAACTGTTTTTT. It yields the protein CASSQLPGGDSSNEKLFF.

This clonotype was counted at least ten times. The rearrangement uses TRBV7-9 and TRBJ1-4; D not resolved. Germline CDR1 is SEHNR and CDR2 is FQNEAQ (reference sequence). This CDR3 spans 14 amino acids. Trimming cost V 3 bases and J 4 bases, with 9 bases left between them. This CDR3 is CASSFTAVNEKLFF. CDR3 DNA: TGTGCCAGCAGCTTCACCGCAGTTAATGAAAAACTGTTTTTT.

Concerning this clonotype itself: A clone one base away is much larger, so this may be a read error. The V gene is TRBV18, the J gene TRBJ1-1; D ambiguous. This CDR3 has 15 amino acids. Germline V CDR1 and CDR2: KGHSH, LQKENI. Trimming cost V 2 bases and J 3 bases, with 13 bases left between them. This CDR3 is CASSPMTSEDTEAFF. CDR3 coding DNA: TGTGCCAGCTCACCAATGACATCGGAGGACACTGAAGCTTTCTTT.

The chain is built from TRBV7-2 and TRBJ2-3; D possibly matches TRBD1 or TRBD2 (5 bases each). CDR3 length equals 14 residues. From germline, CDR1 is SGHTA and CDR2 FQGNSA. Trimming cost V 5 bases and J 4 bases, with 13 bases left between them. The CDR3 coding sequence is TGTGCCAGCAGCCCAGGGAGACCCCCAGATACGCAGTATTTT. The encoded protein is CASSPGRPPDTQYF.

This clonotype was observed a few times. The V gene is TRBV10-2, the J gene TRBJ2-7; no firm D call. Germline assignment: CDR1 WSHSY and CDR2 SAAADI. The V end lost 0 bases, the J end lost 8 bases, and 11 bases lay between the germline ends. The CDR3 covers 13 residues. The CDR3 nucleotides read TGCGCCAGCAGTGAGTCATGGTCGATCCAGCAGTACTTC. Its translation is CASSESWSIQQYF.

In its sample, this clonotype was seen a few times. The chain couples TRBV6-6 to TRBJ1-6; D ambiguous. This CDR3 spans 16 amino acids. Germline V gene lookup returns CDR1 MNHNY and CDR2 SVGAGI (reference sequence). V was clipped by 5 bases and J by 6 bases, with 17 bases between them. The CDR3 DNA reads as TGTGCCAGCAGTGTAGAACGGGGATCCCGTAATTCACCCCTCCACTTT. Encoded protein: CASSVERGSRNSPLHF.

The V and J genes are TRBV3-1 and TRBJ2-3; weak D call: TRBD2 (5 bases). Trimming took 1 base from V and 6 from J, leaving 14 bases between them. Per germline, CDR1 LGHDT and CDR2 YNNKEL (reference sequence). The CDR3 sequence is 15 residues long. CDR3 DNA: TGTGCCAGCAGCCAAGGGCTAGCCCTGCGGGATACGCAGTATTTT. The encoded protein is CASSQGLALRDTQYF.

The sample holds a few counts of this clonotype. The chain has TRBV4-3 and TRBJ2-1; 11 bases align to TRBD2. The CDR3 is 14 residues long. V lost 0 bases and J lost 15; bases outside the gene matches: 7. The germline V gene has CDR1 LGHNA and CDR2 YSLEER. The CDR3 region is CASSQDTLAGGSFF. The CDR3 DNA reads as TGCGCCAGCAGCCAAGATACCCTAGCGGGGGGTTCGTTCTTC.

This clonotype occurred many times. This rearrangement joins TRBV24-1 to TRBJ1-5; D gene ambiguous. This CDR3 region has 14 residues. CDR1 is KGHDR, CDR2 SFDVKD, per germline. The V end was cut by 4 bases, the J end by 4 bases, with 10 bases between. CDR3 in DNA: TGTGCCACCAGTGACCAGGAGAGAAATCAGCCCCAGCATTTT. Amino acids: CATSDQERNQPQHF.

A few counts support this clonotype. The V call is TRBV7-6, the J call TRBJ2-1, with 11 positions matching TRBD2. Germline V gives CDR1 SGHVS, CDR2 FNYEAQ. The CDR3 spans 17 residues. V dropped 3 bases and J dropped 2; count of bases not matched to a gene: 6. CDR3 region: CASSFLASGGPYNEQFF. The CDR3 nucleotides are TGTGCCAGCAGCTTTTTAGCTAGCGGGGGGCCCTACAATGAGCAGTTCTTC. The full variable domain, with the rest looked up from reference TRBV7-6 and TRBJ2-1, is GAGVSQSPRYKVTKRGQDVALRCDPISGHVSLYWYRQALGQGPEFLTYFNYEAQQDKSGLPNDRFSAERPEGSISTLTIQRTEQRDSAMYRCASSFLASGGPYNEQFFGPGTRLTVL.

The table lists this clonotype with a few counts. The V gene is TRBV7-6, the J gene TRBJ2-7; D uncertain. The V end was cut by 10 bases, the J end by 6 bases, with 10 bases between. The CDR3 has 10 residues. CDR1 and CDR2 from the germline V gene are SGHVS and FNYEAQ. This chain's CDR3 is CAIKTAEQYF. The CDR3 region has the DNA TGTGCCATAAAAACTGCCGAGCAGTACTTC.

V gene TRBV4-2 combines with J gene TRBJ1-5, with a possible D match to TRBD1 (6 bases). Germline-derived CDR1 and CDR2 are LGHNA and YNFKEQ. This CDR3 has 15 residues. Trimming took 1 base from V and 7 from J, leaving 14 bases between them. CDR3 sequence: CASSQGIQGLQPQHF. The CDR3 nucleotides read TGTGCCAGCAGCCAAGGGATACAGGGTCTCCAGCCCCAGCATTTT.

This clonotype has more than one count but fewer than ten. This chain joins TRBV4-3 and TRBJ1-1; 8 bases fit TRBD1. The CDR3 spans 13 residues. Germline lookup yields CDR1 LGHNA and CDR2 YSLEER. V shed 4 bases and J 5 bases; nucleotides not matched to a gene: 3. The DNA of the CDR3 is TGCGCCAGCAGCCGGACAGGGCTTACTGAAGCTTTCTTT. It specifies CASSRTGLTEAFF.

This clonotype was detected ten times or more. This rearrangement joins TRBV24-1 to TRBJ2-3; a possible D gene is TRBD2 (7 bases). The V end was cut by 3 bases, the J end by 4 bases, with 10 bases between. Germline V gene sequence: CDR1 KGHDR, CDR2 SFDVKD. This CDR3 is 14 amino acids long. This CDR3 reads CATSDGGGADTQYF. CDR3 coding DNA: TGTGCCACCAGTGATGGCGGGGGCGCAGATACGCAGTATTTT.

This clonotype was found a few times. This chain links TRBV5-1 with TRBJ2-7; 7 bases align to TRBD2. The CDR3 consists of 16 residues. Germline CDR1 SGHRS, CDR2 YFSETQ. The V and J ends lost 4 bases and 6 bases, in that order; junction bases with no gene match: 16. The CDR3 region has the DNA TGCGCCAGCAGCCTGAAACCGGACCCGGGAGGTAGCGAGCAGTACTTC. Amino acid sequence: CASSLKPDPGGSEQYF.

V gene TRBV28 combines with J gene TRBJ2-5; 8 nucleotides line up with TRBD2. Germline assignment: CDR1 MDHEN and CDR2 SYDVKM. The CDR3 length is 14 residues. V shed 6 bases, J shed 1 base, and the junction held 4 bases outside the gene matches. The CDR3 loop is CASSTAGGQETQYF. In DNA form, the CDR3 reads TGTGCCAGCAGCACTGCGGGGGGCCAAGAGACCCAGTACTTC.

The V and J genes are TRBV2 and TRBJ2-7; no reliable D call. This CDR3 is 10 amino acids long. Germline CDR1 reads SNHLY; CDR2 reads FYNNEI. V was pared by 6 bases and J by 3 bases, with 3 bases between. CDR3 DNA sequence: TGTGCCAGCAGCTACTACGAGCAGTACTTC. Its protein product is CASSYYEQYF.

As for this clonotype: This clone may be a read error of a much larger clone one base away. V usage is TRBV27 and J usage is TRBJ2-7; D gene unclear. Per the germline V gene, CDR1 is MNHEY and CDR2 is SMNVEV (reference sequence). This CDR3 has 13 amino acids. V lost 6 bases and J lost 1, with 10 bases in between. The CDR3 nucleotides read TGTGCCAGCAGCACGAGGCGGTCCTACGAGCAGTACTTC. It translates to CASSTRRSYEQYF.